This T cell receptor beta chain is from a study of T cells after yellow fever vaccination. Points from the study as a whole: Booster samples showed a return of most primary-vaccination clones (around 96% CD4, about 85% CD8).

It was through 5'RACE template switching that TCR cDNA was made, with a universal primer site and UMIs added. MiXCR, applied by TCRdb to the 5' RACE reads, yields one record per CDR3 protein. The sample includes some 500,000 distinct CDR3 sequences, roughly 12% of them seen just once. This clonotype has more than one count but fewer than ten. Its matching antigen is unknown. The sample in question was PBMCs, obtained on the day of the yellow fever booster vaccination. This TCR was recovered from a man aged 25-45 years who received the YFV17D yellow fever vaccine.

CDR3 sequence reads: CASRPEQFF. CDR3 sequence (DNA): TGTGCCAGCCGCCCAGAGCAGTTCTTC. The chain has TRBV7-6 and TRBJ2-1; D unclear. The CDR3 has 9 amino acids. Germline V gene sequence: CDR1 SGHVS, CDR2 FNYEAQ. Trimming removed 8 bases at V and 10 bases at J, with 6 bases between.